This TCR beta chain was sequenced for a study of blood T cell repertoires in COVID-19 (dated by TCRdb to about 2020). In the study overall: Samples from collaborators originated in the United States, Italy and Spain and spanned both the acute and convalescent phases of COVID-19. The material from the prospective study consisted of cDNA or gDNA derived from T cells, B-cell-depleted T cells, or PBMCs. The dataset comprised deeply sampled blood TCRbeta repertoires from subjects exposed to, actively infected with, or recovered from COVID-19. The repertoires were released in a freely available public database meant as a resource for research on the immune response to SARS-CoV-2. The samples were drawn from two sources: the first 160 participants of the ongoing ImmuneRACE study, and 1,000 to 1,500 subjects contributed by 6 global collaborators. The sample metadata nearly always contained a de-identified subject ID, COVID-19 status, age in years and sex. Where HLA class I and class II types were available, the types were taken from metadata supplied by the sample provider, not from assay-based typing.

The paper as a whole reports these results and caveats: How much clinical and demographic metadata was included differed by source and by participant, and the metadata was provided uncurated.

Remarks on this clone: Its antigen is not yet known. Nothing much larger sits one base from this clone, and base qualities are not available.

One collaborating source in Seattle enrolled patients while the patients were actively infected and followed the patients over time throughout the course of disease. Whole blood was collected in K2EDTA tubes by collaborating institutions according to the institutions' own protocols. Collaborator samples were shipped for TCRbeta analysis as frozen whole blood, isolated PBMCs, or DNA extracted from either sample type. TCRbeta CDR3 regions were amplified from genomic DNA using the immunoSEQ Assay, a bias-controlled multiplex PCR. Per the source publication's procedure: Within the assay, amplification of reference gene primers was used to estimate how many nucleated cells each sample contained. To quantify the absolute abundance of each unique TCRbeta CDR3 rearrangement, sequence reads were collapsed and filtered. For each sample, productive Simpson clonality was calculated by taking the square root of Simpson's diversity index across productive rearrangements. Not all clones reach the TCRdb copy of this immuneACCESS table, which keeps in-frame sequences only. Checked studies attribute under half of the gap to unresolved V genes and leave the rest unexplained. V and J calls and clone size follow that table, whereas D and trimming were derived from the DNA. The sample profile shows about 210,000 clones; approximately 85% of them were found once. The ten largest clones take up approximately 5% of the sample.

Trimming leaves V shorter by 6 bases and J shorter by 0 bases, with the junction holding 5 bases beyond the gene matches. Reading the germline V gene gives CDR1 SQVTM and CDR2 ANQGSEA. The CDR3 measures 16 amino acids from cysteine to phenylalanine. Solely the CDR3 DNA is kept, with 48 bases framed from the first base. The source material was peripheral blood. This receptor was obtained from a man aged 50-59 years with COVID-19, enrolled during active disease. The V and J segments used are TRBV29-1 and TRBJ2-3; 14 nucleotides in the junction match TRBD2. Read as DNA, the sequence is TGCAGCGTCGGGACTAGCGGGGGTCATAGCACAGATACGCAGTATTTT. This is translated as CSVGTSGGHSTDTQYF.